This T cell receptor beta chain was identified in a study of regulatory dendritic cells for organ transplantation. In the study overall: Day 6 dendritic cell cultures were stimulated with LPS.

This CDR3 contains 17 residues. V dropped 3 bases and J dropped 0; count of bases not matched to a gene: 3. Per germline, CDR1 SGHRS and CDR2 YFSETQ. Study outcomes and limitations: Regulatory dendritic cells appeared to expand memory CD8+ clones less than mature ones.

Sorted subsets were CFSE-labeled and cultured approximately 5 days with allogeneic dendritic cells. Profiled with immunoSEQ multiplex PCR; TCRdb holds only in-frame clones, not every one. The sample contains approximately 22,000 clones, 85% of which appear only once. Remarks on this clone: Its matching antigen is unknown.

The sequenced sample was naive CD4+ T cells from blood cultured with dendritic cells. The subset: CD45RA+ naive T cells. The rearrangement links TRBV5-1 to TRBJ2-2; 12 nucleotides match TRBD2. This TCR was sampled from a human donor in good health. CDR3 region: CASSYGLAGPNTGELFF. For the CDR3, the DNA is TGCGCCAGCAGCTACGGACTAGCGGGGCCGAACACCGGGGAGCTGTTTTTT.